This record looks at one T cell receptor (beta chain) sequence and its context. This table comes from immunoSEQ multiplex PCR, and its TCRdb copy is limited to in-frame clones, with some not included. The table lists a few hundred thousand clones, approximately 86% of them singletons. The source of the sample is a study of blood T cell repertoires in COVID-19. The V gene's germline CDR1 is LNHDA and CDR2 SQIVND (reference sequence). Trimming took 3 bases from V and 10 from J, leaving 13 bases between them. This CDR3 comprises 13 residues. This receptor was taken from a woman aged 35 to 49 with acute COVID-19. Source material: PBMCs or T cells enriched from blood (not recorded which). The chain uses TRBV19 and TRBJ2-1; a weak D match, TRBD1 (5 bases). The CDR3 bases are TGTGCCAGTAGTATTGTTGGGGCCCACGAGCAGTTCTTC. Translating gives CASSIVGAHEQFF.